The 26 T cell receptor beta chains presented below share a single source sample, sequenced in a study of monozygotic twins with inflammatory bowel disease. Reprocessing the 5' RACE reads, TCRdb reports a single entry for every CDR3 protein and omits DNA. The sample's table shows 150,000 to 200,000 distinct CDR3 sequences. The sequenced sample consisted of blood. The source of these receptors is a human donor with ulcerative colitis or Crohn's disease, or a healthy co-twin of an affected twin (not recorded which).

J is TRBJ2-3 and V is TRBV6-4; TCRdb's D gene call, TRBD1, goes unchecked for lack of DNA. CDR3 length equals 15 residues. Germline CDR1 reads MRHNA; CDR2 reads SNTAGT. The CDR3 loop is CASNFPGQGGDTQYF.

The chain joins TRBV4-1 to TRBJ1-1; there is no DNA to check the TCRdb D call of TRBD1. Germline CDR1 MGHRA, CDR2 YSYEKL. The CDR3 spans 18 residues. CDR3 sequence: CASSQDPTPRGMNTEAFF.

V is TRBV18 and J is TRBJ1-5. Per the germline V gene, CDR1 is KGHSH and CDR2 is LQKENI. The CDR3 contains 13 residues. CDR3 in amino acids: CASSEHGNQPQHF.

The chain joins TRBV7-2 to TRBJ2-2; TCRdb indicates TRBD2, and absent DNA this call remains unverified. The CDR3 consists of 16 residues. Germline CDR1 reads SGHTA; CDR2 reads FQGNSA. Here the CDR3 reads CASSPLGQGNTGELFF.

The V call is TRBV20-1, the J call TRBJ2-3; the D call of TRBD2 rests on TCRdb alone, since no DNA is present to check it. This CDR3 contains 15 residues. Germline V gene data show CDR1 as DFQATT and CDR2 as SNEGSKA (reference sequence). CDR3 amino acids: CSASPSGASTDTQYF.

CDR3 residues: CASSEGVVNEQFF. The chain combines TRBV19 with TRBJ2-1; checking the TCRdb D call of TRBD2 is not possible without DNA. CDR3 length: 13 residues. Germline V gives CDR1 LNHDA, CDR2 SQIVND (reference sequence).

The chain carries TRBV5-6 and TRBJ2-3. CDR1 SGHDT and CDR2 YYEEEE come from the germline V gene. This CDR3 is 15 amino acids long. CDR3 region: CASSLDQAVTDTQYF. Complete variable domain (other parts from reference TRBV5-6 and TRBJ2-3): DAGVTQSPTHLIKTRGQQVTLRCSPKSGHDTVSWYQQALGQGPQFIFQYYEEEERQRGNFPDRFSGHQFPNYSSELNVNALLLGDSALYLCASSLDQAVTDTQYFGPGTRLTVL.

The chain couples TRBV7-3 to TRBJ2-5; TCRdb names TRBD1, which stays unverified in the absence of DNA. The CDR3 runs to 15 residues. Per germline, CDR1 SGHTA and CDR2 FQGTGA. CDR3 amino acids: CASSSGQGAGETQYF.

The V and J genes are TRBV7-2 and TRBJ2-1; no DNA is available, so the TRBD2 call from TCRdb remains unchecked. The CDR3 has 20 residues. Germline V lookup: CDR1 SGHTA, CDR2 FQGNSA. CDR3: CASSPGTSGKPLHPYNEQFF. Full variable domain (remainder filled in from reference TRBV7-2 and TRBJ2-1): GAGVSQSPSNKVTEKGKDVELRCDPISGHTALYWYRQSLGQGLEFLIYFQGNSAPDKSGLPSDRFSAERTGGSVSTLTIQRTQQEDSAVYLCASSPGTSGKPLHPYNEQFFGPGTRLTVL.

This chain uses TRBV5-1 with TRBJ2-7; the D call of TRBD2 rests on TCRdb alone, since no DNA is present to check it. Germline values: CDR1 SGHRS, CDR2 YFSETQ. The CDR3 has 17 amino acids. The CDR3 reads CASSIEHPRSPTYEQYF. The whole variable domain, remainder taken from reference TRBV5-1 and TRBJ2-7, is KAGVTQTPRYLIKTRGQQVTLSCSPISGHRSVSWYQQTPGQGLQFLFEYFSETQRNKGNFPGRFSGRQFSNSRSEMNVSTLELGDSALYLCASSIEHPRSPTYEQYFGPGTRLTVT.

The rearrangement uses TRBV27 and TRBJ2-4; the D gene TCRdb calls, TRBD1, cannot be checked with no DNA. The length of the CDR3 is 15 residues. Germline V CDR1 and CDR2: MNHEY, SMNVEV (reference sequence). The CDR3 protein is CASSRAGGSKNIQYF.

The V gene is TRBV7-3, the J gene TRBJ2-1; the TCRdb D gene call, TRBD1, has no DNA to confirm it. The germline CDR1 and CDR2 sequences are SGHTA and FQGTGA. The CDR3 is 14 residues long. This CDR3 is CASSLSTGANEQFF.

The chain couples TRBV20-1 to TRBJ2-1; TCRdb picks TRBD1, but there is no DNA to check that call. Germline V gives CDR1 DFQATT, CDR2 SNEGSKA (reference sequence). This CDR3 region has 15 residues. The CDR3 protein is CSATGHPRGYNEQFF.

V gene TRBV11-2 combines with J gene TRBJ2-1; TCRdb's D gene call, TRBD2, goes unchecked for lack of DNA. This CDR3 has 18 residues. Germline V lookup: CDR1 SGHAT, CDR2 FQNNGV. Here the CDR3 reads CASSSPKSGRNPYNEQFF.

V usage is TRBV28 and J usage is TRBJ2-2; TCRdb indicates TRBD2, and absent DNA this call remains unverified. The CDR3 extends over 14 amino acids. Per the germline V gene, CDR1 is MDHEN and CDR2 is SYDVKM. CDR3: CTSSLSGSIEELFF.

The rearrangement joins TRBV12-3 or TRBV12-4 to TRBJ2-1; checking the TCRdb D call of TRBD2 is not possible without DNA. This CDR3 contains 15 residues. The CDR3 loop reads CASSRLAGSYNEQFF.

The genes are TRBV4-2 and TRBJ2-7; TCRdb's D gene call, TRBD2, goes unchecked for lack of DNA. Germline lookup yields CDR1 LGHNA and CDR2 YNFKEQ. CDR3 length equals 14 residues. CDR3 region: CASSQAGGSYEQYF.

The V and J genes are TRBV24-1 and TRBJ1-5. The germline V gene encodes CDR1 KGHDR and CDR2 SFDVKD. The CDR3 loop spans 13 amino acids. This CDR3 is CATNEGRNQPQHF.

The V and J genes are TRBV29-1 and TRBJ2-3; as DNA is missing, the TRBD1 call by TCRdb cannot be tested. Per the germline V gene, CDR1 is SQVTM and CDR2 is ANQGSEA. The CDR3 extends over 15 amino acids. The CDR3: CSVLKGEYQTDTQYF.

This chain connects TRBV25-1 to TRBJ2-7; TCRdb calls TRBD1, which cannot be checked without DNA. This CDR3 region has 15 residues. Germline-derived CDR1 and CDR2 are MGHDK and SYGVNS. The CDR3 is CASSLGEGQNYEQYF.

The V call is TRBV6-5, the J call TRBJ2-7; TCRdb reports TRBD1, a call that lacks DNA to check it against. The germline CDR1 and CDR2 sequences are MNHEY and SVGAGI. CDR3 size: 16 residues. The CDR3 here is CASSYSFRGNSYEQYF.

V usage is TRBV7-9 and J usage is TRBJ2-2. Looked up from germline, CDR1 is SEHNR and CDR2 is FQNEAQ (reference sequence). CDR3 size: 14 residues. CDR3 amino acids: CASSLDGGAGELFF.

The rearrangement uses TRBV7-9 and TRBJ1-2. The CDR3 runs to 16 residues. From germline, CDR1 is SEHNR and CDR2 FQNEAQ (reference sequence). The CDR3 region is CASSLEVGRANYGYTF. Supplemented by reference TRBV7-9 and TRBJ1-2, the full variable domain reads DTGVSQNPRHKITKRGQNVTFRCDPISEHNRLYWYRQTLGQGPEFLTYFQNEAQLEKSRLLSDRFSAERPKGSFSTLEIQRTEQGDSAMYLCASSLEVGRANYGYTFGSGTRLTVV.

V is TRBV6-6 and J is TRBJ2-1. Germline V lookup: CDR1 MNHNY, CDR2 SVGAGI (reference sequence). This CDR3 has 14 residues. This CDR3 is CASSPDRSYNEQFF.

V and J are TRBV10-3 and TRBJ2-4; absent DNA, TCRdb's TRBD1 call cannot be checked. The length of the CDR3 is 15 residues. Germline V gene sequence: CDR1 ENHRY, CDR2 SYGVKD. CDR3 sequence reads: CAISEGQGAKNIQYF.

The chain couples TRBV29-1 to TRBJ2-2; TCRdb's assignment of TRBD1 cannot be checked, as there is no DNA. The CDR3 covers 13 residues. Germline V CDR1 and CDR2: SQVTM, ANQGSEA. This CDR3 reads CSARQGNTGELFF.